This TCR beta chain derives from a study of blood T cell repertoires in COVID-19. Across the whole study: Nucleic acid was either cDNA or gDNA, and it came from T cells, B-cell-depleted T cells, or PBMCs.

Method: immunoSEQ multiplex PCR; TCRdb's copy keeps in-frame clones and lacks some. The repertoire holds more than 200,000 clones, more than 65% seen once, with 1.4% in the top ten. Per germline, CDR1 SGHNT and CDR2 YENEEA. The CDR3 spans 13 residues. V was shortened by 5 bases and J by 5 bases, with 12 bases between the two germline ends. This clone was recorded once. This TCR came from a woman aged 40 to 50 who had recovered from COVID-19. The sample comprised peripheral blood. The chain is built from TRBV11-3 and TRBJ1-1; D gene unclear. The CDR3 sequence is CASSPGSETEAFF. DNA for the CDR3: TGTGCCAGCAGCCCCGGTTCGGAGACTGAAGCTTTCTTT.